The T cell receptor beta chain described here comes from a study of blood T cell repertoires in COVID-19. Overall study: COVID-19 samples, acute and convalescent, were from the United States, Italy and Spain.

Clones were read by immunoSEQ multiplex PCR, and TCRdb kept only the in-frame ones, dropping some. The sample gives 350,000 to 500,000 clones, around nine tenths of which show up once; 1.4% to 1.5% is in the top ten. V trimming: 0 bases; J trimming: 9 bases; junction bases outside the gene matches: 16. CDR3 size: 18 residues. Germline CDR1 SGHTA, CDR2 FQGNSA. A case of COVID-19 had been met by exposed participants within 2 weeks before study entry. This rearrangement joins TRBV7-2 to TRBJ2-1; TRBD2 agrees at 8 bases. This clonotype was sampled from a woman between 18 and 29 years old who had been exposed to COVID-19. Input material: PBMCs or T cells enriched from blood (not recorded which). The CDR3 DNA sequence: TGTGCCAGCAGCTTAGCCCCCCCCGTCCGTAAGCGGGAGTTTGAGCAGTTCTTC. Translation gives CASSLAPPVRKREFEQFF. Looking up the rest from reference TRBV7-2 and TRBJ2-1 gives the full variable domain: GAGVSQSPSNKVTEKGKDVELRCDPISGHTALYWYRQSLGQGLEFLIYFQGNSAPDKSGLPSDRFSAERTGGSVSTLTIQRTQQEDSAVYLCASSLAPPVRKREFEQFFGPGTRLTVL.